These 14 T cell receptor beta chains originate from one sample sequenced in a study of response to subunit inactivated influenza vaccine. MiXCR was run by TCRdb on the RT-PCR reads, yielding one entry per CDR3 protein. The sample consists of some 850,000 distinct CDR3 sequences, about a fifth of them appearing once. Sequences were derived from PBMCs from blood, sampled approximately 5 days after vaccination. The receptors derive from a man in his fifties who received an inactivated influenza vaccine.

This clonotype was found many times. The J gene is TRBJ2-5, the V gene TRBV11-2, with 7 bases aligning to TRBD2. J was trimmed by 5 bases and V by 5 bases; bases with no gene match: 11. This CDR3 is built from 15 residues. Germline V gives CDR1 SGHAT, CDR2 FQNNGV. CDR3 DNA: TGTGCCAGCAGCCCGGGGACTACCCTCAGGGAGACCCAGTACTTC. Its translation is CASSPGTTLRETQYF.

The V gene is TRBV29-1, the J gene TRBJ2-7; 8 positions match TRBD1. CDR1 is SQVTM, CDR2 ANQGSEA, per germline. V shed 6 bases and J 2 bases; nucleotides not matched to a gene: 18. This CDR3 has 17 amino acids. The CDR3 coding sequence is TGCAGCGTCATGGGAGGCGTAGGGGACAGGTCCGCCTACGAGCAGTACTTC. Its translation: CSVMGGVGDRSAYEQYF.

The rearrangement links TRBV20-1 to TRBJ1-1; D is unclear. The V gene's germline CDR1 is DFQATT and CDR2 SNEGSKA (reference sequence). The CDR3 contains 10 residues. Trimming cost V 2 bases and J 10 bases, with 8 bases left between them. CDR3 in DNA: TGCAGTGCTAGAACTCGAGTAGCTTTCTTT. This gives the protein CSARTRVAFF.

In nucleotides, the CDR3 is TGTGCCAGCAGCCCCGGGACTAGCGGGAGCTGGACCGGGGAGCTGTTTTTT. This encodes CASSPGTSGSWTGELFF. J is TRBJ2-2 and V is TRBV6-1, with TRBD2 matching 14 bases. The length of the CDR3 is 17 residues. V shed 6 bases, J shed 5 bases, and the junction held 8 bases outside the gene matches. Per germline, CDR1 MNHNS and CDR2 SASEGT.

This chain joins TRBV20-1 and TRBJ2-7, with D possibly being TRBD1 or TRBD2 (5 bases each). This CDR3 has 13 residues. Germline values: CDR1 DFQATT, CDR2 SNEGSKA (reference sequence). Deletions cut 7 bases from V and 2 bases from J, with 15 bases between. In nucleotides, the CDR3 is TGCAGTGGGGCTCCCGGGACGGCCTACGAGCAGTACTTC. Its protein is CSGAPGTAYEQYF.

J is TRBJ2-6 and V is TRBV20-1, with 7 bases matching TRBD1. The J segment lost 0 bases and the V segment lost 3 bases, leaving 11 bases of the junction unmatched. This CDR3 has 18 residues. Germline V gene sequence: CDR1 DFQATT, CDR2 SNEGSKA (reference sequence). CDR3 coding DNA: TGCAGTGCTAGGCCCCCGACAGGGACCCGCTCTGGGGCCAACGTCCTGACTTTC. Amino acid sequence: CSARPPTGTRSGANVLTF.

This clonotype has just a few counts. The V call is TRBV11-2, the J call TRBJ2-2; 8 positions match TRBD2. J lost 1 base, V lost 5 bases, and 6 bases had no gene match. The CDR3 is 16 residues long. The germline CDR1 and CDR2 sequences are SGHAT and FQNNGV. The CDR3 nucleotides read TGTGCCAGCAGCCCCTTTCTAGCGGGGAACACCGGGGAGCTGTTTTTT. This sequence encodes CASSPFLAGNTGELFF.

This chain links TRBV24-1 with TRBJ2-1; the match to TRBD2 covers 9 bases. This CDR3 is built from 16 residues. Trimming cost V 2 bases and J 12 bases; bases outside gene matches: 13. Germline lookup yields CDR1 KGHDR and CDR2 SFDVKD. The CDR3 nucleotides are TGTGCCACCAGTGATTCCTATACGTTTGCGGGGGGGCCGCAGTTCTTC. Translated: CATSDSYTFAGGPQFF.

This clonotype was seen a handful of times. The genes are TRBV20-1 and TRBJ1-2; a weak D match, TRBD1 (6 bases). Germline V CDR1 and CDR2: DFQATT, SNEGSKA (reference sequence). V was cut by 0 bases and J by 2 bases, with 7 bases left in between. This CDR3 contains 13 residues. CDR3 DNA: TGCAGTGCTAGAGATACAGGGAACTATGGCTACACCTTC. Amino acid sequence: CSARDTGNYGYTF.

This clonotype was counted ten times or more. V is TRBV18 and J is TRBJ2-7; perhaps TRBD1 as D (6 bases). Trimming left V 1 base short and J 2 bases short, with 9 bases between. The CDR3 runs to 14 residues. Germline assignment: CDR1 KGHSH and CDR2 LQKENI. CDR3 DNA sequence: TGTGCCAGCTCACCACTCCGGGACACCTACGAGCAGTACTTC. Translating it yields CASSPLRDTYEQYF. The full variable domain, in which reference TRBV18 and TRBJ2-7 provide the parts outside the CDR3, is NAGVMQNPRHLVRRRGQEARLRCSPMKGHSHVYWYRQLPEEGLKFMVYLQKENIIDESGMPKERFSAEFPKEGPSILRIQQVVRGDSAAYFCASSPLRDTYEQYFGPGTRLTVT.

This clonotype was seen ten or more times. Here the CDR3 DNA reads TGCGCCAGCAGCGTAGGAGGACAGAACACTGAAGCTTTCTTT. It codes for CASSVGGQNTEAFF. The genes are TRBV5-1 and TRBJ1-1, with D possibly TRBD1 on 5 matching bases. Germline lookup yields CDR1 SGHRS and CDR2 YFSETQ. V lost 4 bases and J lost 1, with 11 bases in between. The CDR3 runs 14 residues.

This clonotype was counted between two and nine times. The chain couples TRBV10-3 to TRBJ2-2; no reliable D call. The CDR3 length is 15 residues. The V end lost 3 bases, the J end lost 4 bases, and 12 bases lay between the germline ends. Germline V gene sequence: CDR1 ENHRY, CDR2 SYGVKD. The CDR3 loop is CAISDHSWTTGELFF. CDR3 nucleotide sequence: TGTGCCATCAGTGATCACAGTTGGACCACCGGGGAGCTGTTTTTT.

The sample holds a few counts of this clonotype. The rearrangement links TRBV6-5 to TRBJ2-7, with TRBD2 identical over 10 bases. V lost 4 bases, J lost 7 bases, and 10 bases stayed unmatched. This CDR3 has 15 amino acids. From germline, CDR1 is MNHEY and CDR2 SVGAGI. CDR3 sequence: CASSSNDWGLAEQYF. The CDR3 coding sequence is TGTGCCAGCAGTTCAAATGATTGGGGACTAGCGGAGCAGTACTTC.

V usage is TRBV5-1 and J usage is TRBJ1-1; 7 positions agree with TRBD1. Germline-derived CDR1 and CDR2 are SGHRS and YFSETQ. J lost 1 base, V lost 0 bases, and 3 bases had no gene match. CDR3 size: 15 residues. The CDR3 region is CASSLGQGENTEAFF. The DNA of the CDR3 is TGCGCCAGCAGCTTGGGGCAGGGGGAGAACACTGAAGCTTTCTTT.